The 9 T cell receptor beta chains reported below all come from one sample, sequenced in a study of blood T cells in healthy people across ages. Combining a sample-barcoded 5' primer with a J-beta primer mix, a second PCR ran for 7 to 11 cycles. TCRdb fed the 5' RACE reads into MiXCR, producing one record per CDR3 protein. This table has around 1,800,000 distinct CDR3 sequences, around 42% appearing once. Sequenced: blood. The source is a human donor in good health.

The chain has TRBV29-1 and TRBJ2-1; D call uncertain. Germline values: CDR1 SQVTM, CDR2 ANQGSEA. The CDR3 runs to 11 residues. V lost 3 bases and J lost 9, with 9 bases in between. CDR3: CSVETGSEQFF. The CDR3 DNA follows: TGCAGCGTTGAGACTGGGTCTGAGCAGTTCTTC.

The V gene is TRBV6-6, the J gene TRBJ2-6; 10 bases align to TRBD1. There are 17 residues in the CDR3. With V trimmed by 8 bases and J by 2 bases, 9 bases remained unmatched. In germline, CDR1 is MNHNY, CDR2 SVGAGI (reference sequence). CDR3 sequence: CASRSGDRGPGANVLTF. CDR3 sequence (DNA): TGTGCCAGCCGAAGTGGGGACAGGGGACCTGGGGCCAACGTCCTGACTTTC.

Here the CDR3 reads CASSAGQGGYGYTF. CDR3 nucleotides: TGTGCCAGCAGCGCGGGACAGGGGGGCTATGGCTACACCTTC. The chain employs TRBV7-2 and TRBJ1-2; 11 bases match TRBD1. The V and J ends lost 5 bases and 4 bases, in that order; junction bases with no gene match: 3. Germline-derived CDR1 and CDR2 are SGHTA and FQGNSA. This CDR3 has 14 amino acids.

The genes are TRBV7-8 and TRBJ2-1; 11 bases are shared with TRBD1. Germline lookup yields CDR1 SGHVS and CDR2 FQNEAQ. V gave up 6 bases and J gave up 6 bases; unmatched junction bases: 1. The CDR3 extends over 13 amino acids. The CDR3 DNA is TGTGCCAGCAGGGACAGGGGGCTCAATGAGCAGTTCTTC. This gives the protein CASRDRGLNEQFF.

DNA of the CDR3: TGTGCCAGCAGTCCCCGGGTCCAGGGGGGCGGGGGAGATACGCAGTATTTT. This encodes CASSPRVQGGGGDTQYF. The rearrangement links TRBV5-4 to TRBJ2-3; the D call may be TRBD1 or TRBD2 (7 bases each). V was trimmed by 5 bases and J by 5 bases, leaving 24 bases between them. The CDR3 runs to 17 residues. Per germline, CDR1 SGHNT and CDR2 YYREEE (reference sequence).

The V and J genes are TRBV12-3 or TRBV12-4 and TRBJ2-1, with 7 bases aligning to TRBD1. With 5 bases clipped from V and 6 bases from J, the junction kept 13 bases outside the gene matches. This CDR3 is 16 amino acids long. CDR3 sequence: CASSTPITTGINEQFF. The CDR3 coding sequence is TGTGCCAGCAGTACGCCTATTACGACAGGGATCAATGAGCAGTTCTTC.

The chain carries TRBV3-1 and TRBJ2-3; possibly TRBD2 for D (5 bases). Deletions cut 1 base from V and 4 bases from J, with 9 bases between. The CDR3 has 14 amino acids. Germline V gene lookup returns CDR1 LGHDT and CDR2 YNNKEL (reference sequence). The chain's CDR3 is CASSQASSADTQYF. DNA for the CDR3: TGTGCCAGCAGCCAAGCTAGCTCGGCAGATACGCAGTATTTT.

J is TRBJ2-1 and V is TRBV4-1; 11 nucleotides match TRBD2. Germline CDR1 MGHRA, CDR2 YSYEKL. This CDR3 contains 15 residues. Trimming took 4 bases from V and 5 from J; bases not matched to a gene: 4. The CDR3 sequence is CASSLRLAGNNEQFF. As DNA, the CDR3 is TGCGCCAGCAGCCTCCGACTAGCGGGGAACAATGAGCAGTTCTTC.

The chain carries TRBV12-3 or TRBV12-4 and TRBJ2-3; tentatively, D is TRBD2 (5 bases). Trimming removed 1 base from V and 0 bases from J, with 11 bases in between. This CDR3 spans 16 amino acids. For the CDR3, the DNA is TGTGCCAGCAGTTTAGGTGTTAGCGTGAGCACAGATACGCAGTATTTT. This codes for CASSLGVSVSTDTQYF.